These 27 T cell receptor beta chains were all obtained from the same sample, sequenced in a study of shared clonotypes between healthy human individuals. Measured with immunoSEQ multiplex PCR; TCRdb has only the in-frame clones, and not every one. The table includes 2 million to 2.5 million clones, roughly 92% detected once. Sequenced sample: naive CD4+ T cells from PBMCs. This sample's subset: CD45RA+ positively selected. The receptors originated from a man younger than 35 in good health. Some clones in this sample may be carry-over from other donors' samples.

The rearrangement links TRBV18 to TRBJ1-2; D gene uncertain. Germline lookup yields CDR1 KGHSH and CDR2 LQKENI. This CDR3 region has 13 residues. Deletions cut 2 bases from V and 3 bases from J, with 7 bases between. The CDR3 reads CASSPGFDYGYTF. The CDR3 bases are TGTGCCAGCTCACCAGGGTTCGACTATGGCTACACCTTC.

Here the CDR3 DNA reads TGTGCCAGCAGCGGACCCGGGGGGCAGCGGTACGAGCAGTACTTC. Amino acids: CASSGPGGQRYEQYF. V is TRBV5-8 and J is TRBJ2-7; D is perhaps TRBD2 (7 bases). Germline assignment: CDR1 SGHTS and CDR2 YDEGEE. The CDR3 is 15 residues long. V lost 4 bases, J lost 4 bases, and 18 bases lay in between.

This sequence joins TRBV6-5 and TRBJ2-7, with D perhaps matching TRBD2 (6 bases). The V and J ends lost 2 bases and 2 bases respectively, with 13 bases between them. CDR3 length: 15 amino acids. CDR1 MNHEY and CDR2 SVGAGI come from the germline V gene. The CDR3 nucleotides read TGTGCCAGCAGTTACACGACTAGAAGTACCTACGAGCAGTACTTC. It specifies CASSYTTRSTYEQYF.

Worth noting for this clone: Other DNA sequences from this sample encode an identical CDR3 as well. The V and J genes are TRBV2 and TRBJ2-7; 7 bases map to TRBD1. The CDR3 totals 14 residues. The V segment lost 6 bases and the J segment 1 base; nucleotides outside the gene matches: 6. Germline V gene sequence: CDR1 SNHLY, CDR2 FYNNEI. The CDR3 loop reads CASSFDRASYEQYF. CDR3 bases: TGTGCCAGCAGCTTCGACAGGGCGTCCTACGAGCAGTACTTC. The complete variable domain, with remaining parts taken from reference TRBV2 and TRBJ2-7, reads EPEVTQTPSHQVTQMGQEVILRCVPISNHLYFYWYRQILGQKVEFLVSFYNNEISEKSEIFDDQFSVERPDGSNFTLKIRSTKLEDSAMYFCASSFDRASYEQYFGPGTRLTVT.

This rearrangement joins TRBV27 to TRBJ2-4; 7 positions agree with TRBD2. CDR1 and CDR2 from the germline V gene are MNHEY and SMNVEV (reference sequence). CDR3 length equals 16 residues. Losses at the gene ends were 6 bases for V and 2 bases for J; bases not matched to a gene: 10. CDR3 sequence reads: CASRRLALQPKNIQYF. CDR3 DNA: TGTGCCAGCAGGCGACTAGCTCTGCAACCCAAAAACATTCAGTACTTC.

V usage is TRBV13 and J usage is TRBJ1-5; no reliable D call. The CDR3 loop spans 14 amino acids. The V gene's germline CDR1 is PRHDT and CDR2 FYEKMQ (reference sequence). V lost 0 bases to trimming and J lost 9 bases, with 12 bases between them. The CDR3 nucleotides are TGTGCCAGCAGCTTAGGTCCCAAAATGCCGCCCCAGCATTTT. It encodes CASSLGPKMPPQHF.

The DNA of the CDR3 is TGTGCCAGCAGTAGGGACAGGGGTACGGGAAATCAGCCCCAGCATTTT. It translates to CASSRDRGTGNQPQHF. V is TRBV28 and J is TRBJ1-5; TRBD1 matches at 10 bases. The CDR3 sequence is 16 residues long. The V gene end was trimmed by 5 bases and the J gene end by 4 bases; junction bases not matched to a gene: 8. CDR1 is MDHEN and CDR2 is SYDVKM in the germline V gene.

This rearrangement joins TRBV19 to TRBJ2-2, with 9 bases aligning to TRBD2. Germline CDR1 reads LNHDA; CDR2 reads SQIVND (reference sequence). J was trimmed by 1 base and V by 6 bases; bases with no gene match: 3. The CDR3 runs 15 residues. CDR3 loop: CASRASGVNTGELFF. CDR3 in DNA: TGTGCCAGTAGGGCTAGCGGGGTGAACACCGGGGAGCTGTTTTTT.

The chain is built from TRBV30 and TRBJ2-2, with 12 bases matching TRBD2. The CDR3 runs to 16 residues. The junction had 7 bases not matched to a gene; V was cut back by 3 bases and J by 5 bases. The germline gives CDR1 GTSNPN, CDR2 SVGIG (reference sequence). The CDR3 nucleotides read TGTGCCTGGAGATCGACTAGCGGGAGATGGACCGGGGAGCTGTTTTTT. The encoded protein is CAWRSTSGRWTGELFF.

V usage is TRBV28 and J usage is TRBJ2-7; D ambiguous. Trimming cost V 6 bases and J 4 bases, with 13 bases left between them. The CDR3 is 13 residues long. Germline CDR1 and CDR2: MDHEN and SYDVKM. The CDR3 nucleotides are TGTGCCAGCAGCCCCATAAGTATTTACGAGCAGTACTTC. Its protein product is CASSPISIYEQYF.

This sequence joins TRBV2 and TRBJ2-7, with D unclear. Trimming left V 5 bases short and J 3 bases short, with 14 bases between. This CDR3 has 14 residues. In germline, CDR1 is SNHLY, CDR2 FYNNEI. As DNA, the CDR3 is TGTGCCAGCAGTTTGAGAGGCAGATTCTACGAGCAGTACTTC. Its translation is CASSLRGRFYEQYF. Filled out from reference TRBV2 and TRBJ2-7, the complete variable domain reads EPEVTQTPSHQVTQMGQEVILRCVPISNHLYFYWYRQILGQKVEFLVSFYNNEISEKSEIFDDQFSVERPDGSNFTLKIRSTKLEDSAMYFCASSLRGRFYEQYFGPGTRLTVT.

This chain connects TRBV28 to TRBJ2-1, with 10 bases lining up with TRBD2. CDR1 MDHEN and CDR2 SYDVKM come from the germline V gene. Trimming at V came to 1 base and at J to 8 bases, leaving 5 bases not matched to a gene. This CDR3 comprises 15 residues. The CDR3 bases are TGTGCCAGCAGTTTATCTAGCGGGAGAGCTGATGAGCAGTTCTTC. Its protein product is CASSLSSGRADEQFF.

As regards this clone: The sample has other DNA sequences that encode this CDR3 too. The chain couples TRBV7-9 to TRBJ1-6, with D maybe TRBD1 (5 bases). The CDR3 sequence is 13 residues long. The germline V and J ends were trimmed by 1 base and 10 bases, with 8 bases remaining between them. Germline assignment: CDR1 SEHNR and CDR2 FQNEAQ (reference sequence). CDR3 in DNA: TGTGCCAGCAGCTTAGAAGGGGACTCACCCCTCCACTTT. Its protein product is CASSLEGDSPLHF.

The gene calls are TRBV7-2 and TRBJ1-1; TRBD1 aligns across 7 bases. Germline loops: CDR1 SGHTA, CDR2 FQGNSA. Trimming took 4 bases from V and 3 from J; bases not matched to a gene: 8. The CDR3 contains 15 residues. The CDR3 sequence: CASSSLQGRHTEAFF. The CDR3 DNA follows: TGTGCCAGCAGCTCCCTACAGGGGAGGCACACTGAAGCTTTCTTT.

The CDR3 nucleotides read TGTGCCAGCAGCCCATCCGGGACAGGGGTGGAGACCCAGTACTTC. This sequence encodes CASSPSGTGVETQYF. This chain connects TRBV6-1 to TRBJ2-5, with 10 positions matching TRBD1. With V trimmed by 6 bases and J by 5 bases, 9 bases remained unmatched. The CDR3 contains 15 residues. Germline-derived CDR1 and CDR2 are MNHNS and SASEGT.

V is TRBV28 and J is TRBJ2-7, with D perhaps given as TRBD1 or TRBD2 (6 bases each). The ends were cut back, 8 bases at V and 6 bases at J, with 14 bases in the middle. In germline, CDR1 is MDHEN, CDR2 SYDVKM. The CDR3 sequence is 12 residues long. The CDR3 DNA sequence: TGTGCCAGCGGAGGGGGATGGGTCGAGCAGTACTTC. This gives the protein CASGGGWVEQYF. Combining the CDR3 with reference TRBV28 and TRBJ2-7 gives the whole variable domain DVKVTQSSRYLVKRTGEKVFLECVQDMDHENMFWYRQDPGLGLRLIYFSYDVKMKEKGDIPEGYSVSREKKERFSLILESASTNQTSMYLCASGGGWVEQYFGPGTRLTVT.

CDR3 in amino acids: CASSFLNQPQETQYF. In nucleotides, the CDR3 is TGTGCCAGCAGCTTCCTTAACCAACCACAAGAGACCCAGTACTTC. The chain links TRBV7-2 to TRBJ2-5; D call uncertain. The CDR3 consists of 15 residues. V was shortened by 3 bases and J by 2 bases, with 13 bases between the two germline ends. CDR1 and CDR2 from the germline V gene are SGHTA and FQGNSA.

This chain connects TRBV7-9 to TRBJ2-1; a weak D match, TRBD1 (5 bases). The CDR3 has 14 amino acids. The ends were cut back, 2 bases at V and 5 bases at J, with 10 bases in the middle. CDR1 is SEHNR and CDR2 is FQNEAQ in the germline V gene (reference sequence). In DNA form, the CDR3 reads TGTGCCAGCAGCTTAAGACAGCCTAACAATGAGCAGTTCTTC. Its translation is CASSLRQPNNEQFF.

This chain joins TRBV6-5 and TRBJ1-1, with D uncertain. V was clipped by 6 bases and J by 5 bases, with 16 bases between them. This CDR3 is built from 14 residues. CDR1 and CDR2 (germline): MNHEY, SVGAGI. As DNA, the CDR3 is TGTGCCAGCAGCAACAGTTTAATAGGTACTGAAGCTTTCTTT. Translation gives CASSNSLIGTEAFF.

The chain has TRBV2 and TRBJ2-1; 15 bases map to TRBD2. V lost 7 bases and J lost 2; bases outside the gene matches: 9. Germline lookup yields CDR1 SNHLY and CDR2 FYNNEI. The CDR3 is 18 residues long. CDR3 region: CASTGTSGGTYTYNEQFF. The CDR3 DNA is TGTGCCAGCACCGGGACTAGCGGGGGGACTTATACCTACAATGAGCAGTTCTTC. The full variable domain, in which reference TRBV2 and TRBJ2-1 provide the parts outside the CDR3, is EPEVTQTPSHQVTQMGQEVILRCVPISNHLYFYWYRQILGQKVEFLVSFYNNEISEKSEIFDDQFSVERPDGSNFTLKIRSTKLEDSAMYFCASTGTSGGTYTYNEQFFGPGTRLTVL.

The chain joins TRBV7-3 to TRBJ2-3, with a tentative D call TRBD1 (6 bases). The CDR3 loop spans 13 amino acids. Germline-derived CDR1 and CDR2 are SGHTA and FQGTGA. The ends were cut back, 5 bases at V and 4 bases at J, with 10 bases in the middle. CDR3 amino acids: CASSQTGPDTQYF. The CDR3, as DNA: TGTGCCAGCAGCCAGACAGGCCCAGATACGCAGTATTTT.

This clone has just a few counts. The CDR3 DNA reads TGTGCCAGCTCACCACCTTCCCTTTCCAACTATGGCTACACCTTC. Translation gives CASSPPSLSNYGYTF. The chain combines TRBV18 with TRBJ1-2; D is ambiguous. The germline V gene has CDR1 KGHSH and CDR2 LQKENI. Trimming left V 0 bases short and J 2 bases short, with 10 bases between. There are 15 residues in the CDR3. The whole variable domain, remainder taken from reference TRBV18 and TRBJ1-2, is NAGVMQNPRHLVRRRGQEARLRCSPMKGHSHVYWYRQLPEEGLKFMVYLQKENIIDESGMPKERFSAEFPKEGPSILRIQQVVRGDSAAYFCASSPPSLSNYGYTFGSGTRLTVV.

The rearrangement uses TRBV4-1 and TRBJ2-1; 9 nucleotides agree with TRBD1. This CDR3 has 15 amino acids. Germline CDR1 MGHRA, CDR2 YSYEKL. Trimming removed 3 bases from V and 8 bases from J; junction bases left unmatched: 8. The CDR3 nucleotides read TGCGCCAGCAGCCAGAATACACAGGGGGCCGATGAGCAGTTCTTC. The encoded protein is CASSQNTQGADEQFF.

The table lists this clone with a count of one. For the CDR3, the DNA is TGTGCCAGCAACTACCCTACCGGGACAGGGGGATCGGATGGCTACACCTTC. This codes for CASNYPTGTGGSDGYTF. The chain couples TRBV28 to TRBJ1-2; 11 bases are shared with TRBD1. This CDR3 is 17 amino acids long. Trimming removed 7 bases from V and 6 bases from J; junction bases left unmatched: 16. Germline values: CDR1 MDHEN, CDR2 SYDVKM.

CDR3 loop: CASSLRPIELNQPQHF. The DNA of the CDR3 is TGTGCCAGCAGCTTGAGGCCTATAGAGCTAAATCAGCCCCAGCATTTT. The chain combines TRBV5-5 with TRBJ1-5; unclear D gene. Trimming left V 1 base short and J 4 bases short, with 15 bases between. The length of the CDR3 is 16 residues. Looked up from germline, CDR1 is SGHKS and CDR2 is YYEKEE (reference sequence). Full variable domain (rest looked up from reference TRBV5-5 and TRBJ1-5): DAGVTQSPTHLIKTRGQQVTLRCSPISGHKSVSWYQQVLGQGPQFIFQYYEKEERGRGNFPDRFSARQFPNYSSELNVNALLLGDSALYLCASSLRPIELNQPQHFGDGTRLSIL.

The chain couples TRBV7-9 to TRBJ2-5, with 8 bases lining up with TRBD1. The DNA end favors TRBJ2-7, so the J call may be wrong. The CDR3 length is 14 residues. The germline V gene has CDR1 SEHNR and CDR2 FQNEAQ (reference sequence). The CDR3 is CASSVRDRPYEQYF. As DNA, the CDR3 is TGTGCCAGCAGCGTCCGGGACAGGCCCTACGAGCAGTACTTC.

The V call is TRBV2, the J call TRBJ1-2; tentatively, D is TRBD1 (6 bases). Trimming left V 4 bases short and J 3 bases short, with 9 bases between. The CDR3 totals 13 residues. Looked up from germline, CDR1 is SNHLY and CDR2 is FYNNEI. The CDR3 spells CASSVPGDYGYTF. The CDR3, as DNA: TGTGCCAGCAGTGTTCCAGGGGACTATGGCTACACCTTC. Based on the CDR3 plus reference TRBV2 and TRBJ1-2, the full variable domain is EPEVTQTPSHQVTQMGQEVILRCVPISNHLYFYWYRQILGQKVEFLVSFYNNEISEKSEIFDDQFSVERPDGSNFTLKIRSTKLEDSAMYFCASSVPGDYGYTFGSGTRLTVV.